This TCR beta chain was observed in a study of shared clonotypes between healthy human individuals. Study details: Three CD4 naive, three CD4 memory, two CD8 naive and one CD8 memory plate were used per donor.

Method: immunoSEQ multiplex PCR; TCRdb's copy keeps in-frame clones and lacks some. The data hold around 550,000 clones, with approximately 95% observed a single time. Naive CD8 cells comprised CD45RO-negative, CCR7-positively selected cells, excluding terminally differentiated effector memory CD45RA+ cells. V was cut by 3 bases and J by 3 bases, with 15 bases left in between. The CDR3 contains 16 residues. CDR1 and CDR2 (germline): KGHSH, LQKENI. Sequencing was performed on naive CD8+ T cells sorted from blood. The chain couples TRBV18 to TRBJ2-1; TRBD1 might be the D (5 bases). The clonotype comes from a woman between 25 and 40 years old in good health. The CDR3 loop reads CASSPPAIRGYNEQFF. Here the CDR3 DNA reads TGTGCCAGCTCACCCCCGGCTATTAGGGGCTACAATGAGCAGTTCTTC.